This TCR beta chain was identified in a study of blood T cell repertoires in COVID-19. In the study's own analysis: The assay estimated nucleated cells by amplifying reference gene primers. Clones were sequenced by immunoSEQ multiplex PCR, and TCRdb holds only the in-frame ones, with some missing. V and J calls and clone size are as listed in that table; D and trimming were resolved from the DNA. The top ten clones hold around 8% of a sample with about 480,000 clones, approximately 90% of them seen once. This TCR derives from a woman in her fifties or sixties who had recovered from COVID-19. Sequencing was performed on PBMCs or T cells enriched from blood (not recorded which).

In DNA, the CDR3 is TGTGCCAGCACCCGGCGGCTCAACACAGATACGCAGTATTTT. Translation gives CASTRRLNTDTQYF. V and J are TRBV6-5 and TRBJ2-3; D is undetermined. V was cut by 7 bases and J by 2 bases, with 13 bases left in between. Germline CDR1 is MNHEY and CDR2 is SVGAGI. The CDR3 sequence is 14 residues long.